The 21 T cell receptor beta chains below all came from one sample that was sequenced in a study of beta chain features in type 1 diabetes. General study points: When Type 1 diabetes patients were examined, their TCRB CDR3s proved moderately but significantly shorter in all four CD4+ subsets.

Sequenced material consisted of expressed TCRB transcripts (all of the isolated RNA was reverse transcribed). The data were produced by immunoSEQ multiplex PCR, yet TCRdb's version contains in-frame clones alone and is incomplete. The sample lists under 200,000 clones; around 8.6% were seen once. These receptors' targets are unknown. Specimen: central memory CD4+ T cells from blood. The receptors stem from a woman younger than 30 with type 1 diabetes.

To note about this clone: This specimen includes other DNA sequences encoding the same CDR3. V gene TRBV2 combines with J gene TRBJ1-1; 8 bases align to TRBD1. The V and J ends lost 4 bases and 4 bases, in that order; junction bases with no gene match: 2. This CDR3 region has 13 residues. From germline, CDR1 is SNHLY and CDR2 FYNNEI. The DNA for the CDR3 is TGTGCCAGCAGTGGCACAGGGGGCACTGAAGCTTTCTTT. This gives the protein CASSGTGGTEAFF. Combining the CDR3 with reference TRBV2 and TRBJ1-1 gives the whole variable domain EPEVTQTPSHQVTQMGQEVILRCVPISNHLYFYWYRQILGQKVEFLVSFYNNEISEKSEIFDDQFSVERPDGSNFTLKIRSTKLEDSAMYFCASSGTGGTEAFFGQGTRLTVV.

With regard to this clone: The identical CDR3 is also encoded by other nucleotide sequences in the sample. V is TRBV12-5 and J is TRBJ1-5; D might be TRBD1 (6 bases). With 1 base removed from V and 5 bases from J, the gap between germline ends came to 6 bases. Germline loops: CDR1 LGHNT, CDR2 FRNRAP. This CDR3 is 13 amino acids long. CDR3 DNA sequence: TGTGCTAGTGGTTTGGACAGGGATCAGCCCCAGCATTTT. Protein: CASGLDRDQPQHF.

Only a few counts were recorded for this clone. The rearrangement uses TRBV7-8 and TRBJ1-1, with D possibly matching TRBD1 (6 bases). The CDR3 is 14 amino acids. Trimming removed 3 bases from V and 4 bases from J, with 12 bases in between. Germline V gives CDR1 SGHVS, CDR2 FQNEAQ. This CDR3 reads CASSLDSLVTEAFF. Here the CDR3 DNA reads TGTGCCAGCAGCTTGGACAGCTTAGTCACTGAAGCTTTCTTT.

The V call is TRBV29-1, the J call TRBJ1-5; 11 nucleotides match TRBD1. There are 13 residues in the CDR3. V trimming: 6 bases; J trimming: 7 bases; junction bases outside the gene matches: 5. The germline V gene encodes CDR1 SQVTM and CDR2 ANQGSEA. The CDR3 loop is CSVGQGDGQPQHF. The CDR3 DNA reads as TGCAGCGTGGGACAGGGGGACGGACAGCCCCAGCATTTT.

This clone was seen ten or more times. This chain joins TRBV18 and TRBJ1-5; D gene uncertain. The CDR3 has 14 residues. Per germline, CDR1 KGHSH and CDR2 LQKENI. V lost 3 bases, J lost 3 bases, and 9 bases lay in between. CDR3 protein: CASSPSDFNQPQHF. CDR3 coding DNA: TGTGCCAGCTCACCCTCAGATTTCAATCAGCCCCAGCATTTT.

This clone showed up many times. This chain links TRBV21-1 with TRBJ2-3; the table's D call, TRBD2, has no DNA check behind it. TRBV21-1 is termed a pseudogene. The CDR3 extends over 12 amino acids. For the CDR3, the DNA is TGTGCCAGCACCGCTGAGGTAGATACGCAGTATTTT. It translates to CASTAEVDTQYF.

The J gene is TRBJ1-2, the V gene TRBV6-5; D gene uncertain. Deletions cut 10 bases from V and 8 bases from J, with 17 bases between. CDR1 MNHEY and CDR2 SVGAGI come from the germline V gene. This CDR3 is built from 12 residues. The CDR3 loop reads CATGEVWSGYTF. Here the CDR3 DNA reads TGTGCCACCGGGGAAGTATGGTCCGGCTACACCTTC.

This clone was recorded a few times. CDR3: CASSFRGQQTQYF. In DNA, the CDR3 is TGTGCCAGCAGCTTCAGGGGGCAGCAGACCCAGTACTTC. V is TRBV5-4 and J is TRBJ2-5; TRBD1 aligns across 8 bases. This CDR3 has 13 amino acids. Trimming at V came to 2 bases and at J to 6 bases, leaving 3 bases not matched to a gene. The germline V gene encodes CDR1 SGHNT and CDR2 YYREEE (reference sequence).

This clone occurred a few times. The chain couples TRBV7-2 to TRBJ2-7, with D tentatively TRBD1 (5 bases). Per germline, CDR1 SGHTA and CDR2 FQGNSA. The CDR3 runs to 13 residues. With 5 bases removed from V and 2 bases from J, the gap between germline ends came to 10 bases. CDR3 DNA sequence: TGTGCCAGCAGCCGAAGGGGCCCCTACGAGCAGTACTTC. Translating gives CASSRRGPYEQYF.

This chain links TRBV11-2 with TRBJ1-1; possibly TRBD1 for D (6 bases). The CDR3 is 16 amino acids. Trimming pared 1 base from V and 2 bases from J, leaving 14 bases between. Germline V gives CDR1 SGHAT, CDR2 FQNNGV. CDR3 sequence reads: CASSLGGGAKNTEAFF. The DNA of the CDR3 is TGTGCCAGCAGCTTAGGAGGGGGAGCCAAAAACACTGAAGCTTTCTTT. Full variable domain (remainder filled in from reference TRBV11-2 and TRBJ1-1): EAGVAQSPRYKIIEKRQSVAFWCNPISGHATLYWYQQILGQGPKLLIQFQNNGVVDDSQLPKDRFSAERLKGVDSTLKIQPAKLEDSAVYLCASSLGGGAKNTEAFFGQGTRLTVV.

This clone turned up a few times. This sequence joins TRBV19 and TRBJ1-4, with a possible D match to TRBD1 (6 bases). Germline V gene data show CDR1 as LNHDA and CDR2 as SQIVND (reference sequence). V was trimmed by 10 bases and J by 5 bases, leaving 14 bases between them. The CDR3 is 13 residues long. CDR3 DNA sequence: TGTGCCATCAAGGACAGCCTAAATGAAAAACTGTTTTTT. It specifies CAIKDSLNEKLFF.

V is TRBV7-8 and J is TRBJ2-4; tentatively, D is TRBD1 (5 bases). V lost 1 base to trimming and J lost 10 bases, with 8 bases between them. Germline values: CDR1 SGHVS, CDR2 FQNEAQ. The CDR3 loop spans 12 amino acids. For the CDR3, the DNA is TGTGCCAGCAGCTTAGGGGGCAAAATTCAGTACTTC. It is translated as CASSLGGKIQYF.

This clone was seen only a few times. This chain joins TRBV11-2 and TRBJ2-3, with unresolved D. Germline V gene lookup returns CDR1 SGHAT and CDR2 FQNNGV. The ends were cut back, 2 bases at V and 4 bases at J, with 16 bases in the middle. The CDR3 extends over 16 amino acids. The CDR3, as DNA: TGTGCCAGCAGCTTATCCACCATTAGAGCGTCAGATACGCAGTATTTT. Encoded protein: CASSLSTIRASDTQYF.

In its sample, this clone was seen a few times. V usage is TRBV5-1 and J usage is TRBJ2-3; D is possibly TRBD1 (6 bases). The CDR3 length is 15 residues. Germline V gives CDR1 SGHRS, CDR2 YFSETQ. V gave up 0 bases and J gave up 4 bases, with 12 bases separating them. The CDR3 region is CASSLGDRRADTQYF. The CDR3 DNA follows: TGCGCCAGCAGCTTGGGCGACAGGCGCGCAGATACGCAGTATTTT.

This clone has just a few counts. The genes are TRBV27 and TRBJ2-3, with a weak D call TRBD2 (5 bases). The CDR3 sequence is 13 residues long. Deletions cut 5 bases from V and 7 bases from J, with 13 bases between. Germline V CDR1 and CDR2: MNHEY, SMNVEV (reference sequence). The CDR3 spells CASSPRTPYTQYF. The CDR3 nucleotides read TGTGCCAGCAGTCCCCGGACTCCTTATACGCAGTATTTT.

This clone was detected only a few times. The gene calls are TRBV29-1 and TRBJ1-5; 7 positions agree with TRBD1. This CDR3 spans 13 amino acids. Germline V gene data show CDR1 as SQVTM and CDR2 as ANQGSEA. V was pared by 4 bases and J by 7 bases, with 7 bases of the junction left unmatched. CDR3 DNA sequence: TGCAGCGTTGCGGAGGGGGCAGGACAGCCCCAGCATTTT. This sequence encodes CSVAEGAGQPQHF. Full variable domain (missing parts from reference TRBV29-1 and TRBJ1-5): SAVISQKPSRDICQRGTSLTIQCQVDSQVTMMFWYRQQPGQSLTLIATANQGSEATYESGFVIDKFPISRPNLTFSTLTVSNMSPEDSSIYLCSVAEGAGQPQHFGDGTRLSIL.

V and J are TRBV29-1 and TRBJ2-2, with D perhaps TRBD1 (6 bases). There are 11 residues in the CDR3. CDR1 is SQVTM, CDR2 ANQGSEA, per germline. V shed 7 bases and J shed 7 bases, with 10 bases lying between them. The CDR3 DNA is TGCAGCGGGGACACGGGCGGGGAGCTGTTTTTT. Translated: CSGDTGGELFF.

This chain connects TRBV28 to TRBJ2-7; tentatively, D is TRBD1 (6 bases). The germline gives CDR1 MDHEN, CDR2 SYDVKM. V lost 3 bases and J 2 bases, leaving 11 bases between the germline ends. The CDR3 runs 14 residues. As DNA, the CDR3 is TGTGCCAGCAGTTTTCCAGGGGCCACCTACGAGCAGTACTTC. The encoded protein is CASSFPGATYEQYF.

The chain has TRBV29-1 and TRBJ2-1, with 7 nucleotides matching TRBD1. Germline-derived CDR1 and CDR2 are SQVTM and ANQGSEA. V was clipped by 7 bases and J by 10 bases; unmatched bases: 10. This CDR3 is 12 amino acids long. For the CDR3, the DNA is TGCAGCGCCAGACAGGGAAGGGACGAGCAGTTCTTC. This sequence encodes CSARQGRDEQFF.

This clone came up a few times. The J gene is TRBJ2-4, the V gene TRBV5-6; TRBD1 is a possible D gene (6 bases). Trimming removed 4 bases at V and 1 base at J, with 9 bases between. The CDR3 is 14 residues long. Germline V gene sequence: CDR1 SGHDT, CDR2 YYEEEE. DNA for the CDR3: TGTGCCAGCAGCCACCAGGGGGCCAAAAACATTCAGTACTTC. It yields the protein CASSHQGAKNIQYF. Full variable domain (missing parts from reference TRBV5-6 and TRBJ2-4): DAGVTQSPTHLIKTRGQQVTLRCSPKSGHDTVSWYQQALGQGPQFIFQYYEEEERQRGNFPDRFSGHQFPNYSSELNVNALLLGDSALYLCASSHQGAKNIQYFGAGTRLSVL.

The V gene is TRBV5-1, the J gene TRBJ2-7; 9 bases align to TRBD1. The V gene end was trimmed by 3 bases and the J gene end by 5 bases; junction bases not matched to a gene: 12. The CDR3 sequence is 16 residues long. The V gene's germline CDR1 is SGHRS and CDR2 YFSETQ. DNA for the CDR3: TGCGCCAGCAGCTCCCGGATCGGACAGGGGAGGGACGAGCAGTACTTC. It yields the protein CASSSRIGQGRDEQYF.